This is a list of T cell receptor beta chains from one sample in a study of shared clonotypes between healthy human individuals. The table came from immunoSEQ multiplex PCR; TCRdb's copy has only in-frame clones and leaves some out. The sample lists around 2,000,000 clones, about 94% occurring once. Material: naive CD8+ T cells sorted from blood. All receptors derive from a man aged 18-30 years in good health. CDR3s include the opening cysteine and the closing phenylalanine or tryptophan. D genes are given only for firm matches. The size of a clone is reported for some rows only, either as once, few or many, or as a class for expanded clones.

cdr3_nt cdr3_aa j_call d_call v_call clone_size
TGTGCCTGGAGTCGGGGGACTAGCACAGATACGCAGTATTTT CAWSRGTSTDTQYF TRBJ2-3 - TRBV30 -
TGCGCCAGCAGCTTAGGACCGCCCACCGGGGAGCTGTTTTTT CASSLGPPTGELFF TRBJ2-2 - TRBV5-1 -
TGTGCCAGCACCCCACCCCCCCGGACTTGGTTAAAACTGTTTTTT CASTPPPRTWLKLFF TRBJ1-4 - TRBV7-2 -
TGTGCCAGCAGTTCCACAGGGACAGATACGCAGTATTTT CASSSTGTDTQYF TRBJ2-3 - TRBV27 -
TGTGCCAGCAGTGATAAAGAAGCGGGGACATTAGATGAGCAGTTCTTC CASSDKEAGTLDEQFF TRBJ2-1 - TRBV2 -
TGTGCCAGCAGCTTGGACAGCTTTTATGGCTACACCTTC CASSLDSFYGYTF TRBJ1-2 - TRBV5-4 -
TGTGCCAGCAGTTTGAAGACAGGGGACCACGAGCAGTACTTC CASSLKTGDHEQYF TRBJ2-7 TRBD1 TRBV28 -
TGCGCCAGCAGCCAGGCGGTCCAAGAGACCCAGTACTTC CASSQAVQETQYF TRBJ2-5 - TRBV4-1 few
TGCGCCAGCAGCCAAGTAGGGTCTACCATTCAGTACTTC CASSQVGSTIQYF TRBJ2-4 - TRBV4-1 once
TGTGCCAGCAGCCCTCAGAGCTCCTACGAGCAGTACTTC CASSPQSSYEQYF TRBJ2-7 - TRBV13 -
TGTGCCAGCAGCTTGTGGCGGGGCGAGCAGTACTTC CASSLWRGEQYF TRBJ2-7 - TRBV5-6 -
TGTGCCAGCAGTTTTACCCTCGCTGGCGAGCAGTACTTC CASSFTLAGEQYF TRBJ2-7 - TRBV5-4 -
TGTGCCAGCAGCGTAAGTACAGGGGATAGCTCTGGGGCCAACGTCCTGACTTTC CASSVSTGDSSGANVLTF TRBJ2-6 TRBD1 TRBV9 -
TGTGCCAGCAGTGACAGTCTGGCTCAGCCCCAGCATTTT CASSDSLAQPQHF TRBJ1-5 - TRBV27 -
TGCGCCAGCAGCCCAGTTCTAGCGGGCCGCAGTGAGCTGTTTTTT CASSPVLAGRSELFF TRBJ2-2 TRBD2 TRBV4-3 -
TGCGCCAGCAGCCAAGATCGGAGGGGGCGCCGAACTGAAGCTTTCTTT CASSQDRRGRRTEAFF TRBJ1-1 TRBD1 TRBV4-3 -
TGTGCCAGCAGCTTGGAAGGGAACACCGGGGAGCTGTTTTTT CASSLEGNTGELFF TRBJ2-2 - TRBV5-6 -
TGTGCCATCAGTGAGACCGGGACGACTAATGAGCAGTTCTTC CAISETGTTNEQFF TRBJ2-1 - TRBV10-3 -
TGTGCCAGCAGTTACTCGTGGGACAGGGGGCGCGGAGATACTTTCTTT CASSYSWDRGRGDTFF TRBJ1-1 TRBD1 TRBV6-5 -
TGTGCCAGTATGGAGGGGGCCGAGCAGTACTTC CASMEGAEQYF TRBJ2-7 - TRBV6-1 once
TGTGCCAGCAGCTTAGGTTTGGGGGCAACTGAAGCTTTCTTT CASSLGLGATEAFF TRBJ1-1 - TRBV13 -
TGTGCCAGCAGTCTCGGACTAGCAGGTTACGAGCAGTACTTC CASSLGLAGYEQYF TRBJ2-7 TRBD2 TRBV16 -
TGTGCCAGCAGCTTGGGGGGGTTAGCCTACGAGCAGTACTTC CASSLGGLAYEQYF TRBJ2-7 - TRBV5-6 -
TGTGCCAGCAGTGTTCAGGTTTCCTACGAGCAGTACTTC CASSVQVSYEQYF TRBJ2-7 - TRBV2 -
TGTGCCAGCAGCCAGCAAGATTACAATGAGCAGTTCTTC CASSQQDYNEQFF TRBJ2-1 - TRBV2 -
TGTGCCAGCACCCCGGACAGGGCTAGCTCCTACGAGCAGTACTTC CASTPDRASSYEQYF TRBJ2-7 TRBD1 TRBV28 -
TGTGCCAGCAGTGAGATCGGGGAGCTGTTTTTT CASSEIGELFF TRBJ2-2 - TRBV2 -
TGCGCCAGCAGTGAATCGGGGAACTACGAGCAGTACTTC CASSESGNYEQYF TRBJ2-7 - TRBV10-1 once
TGTGCCAGCAGTTTATCGGGGGGACAGTGGAACTACGAGCAGTACTTC CASSLSGGQWNYEQYF TRBJ2-7 - TRBV27 -
TGTGCCAGCAGCCTAGGACAGGGGGCAAATGGCTACACCTTC CASSLGQGANGYTF TRBJ1-2 TRBD1 TRBV5-6 once
TGCGCCAGCAGCCAAGATGGTTGGCGGTCCTACAATGAGCAGTTCTTC CASSQDGWRSYNEQFF TRBJ2-1 - TRBV4-1 few
TGTGCCAGCAGTTTATCCCCCGGGGGGCCAAACACCGGGGAGCTGTTTTTT CASSLSPGGPNTGELFF TRBJ2-2 - TRBV27 -
TGTGCCAGTAGTCATTATGAGAATGTGAAAGAGACCCAGTACTTC CASSHYENVKETQYF TRBJ2-5 - TRBV19 -
TGTGCCAGCAGTCCGGATCCGGGACAGGGGCGAGAGACCCAGTACTTC CASSPDPGQGRETQYF TRBJ2-5 TRBD1 TRBV28 -
TGTGCCAGCAGCTCCCGACAGGGAAATATCGACACTGAAGCTTTCTTT CASSSRQGNIDTEAFF TRBJ1-1 TRBD1 TRBV7-9 -
TGTGCCATCAGGGGGGGAGGCTCGAACACTGAAGCTTTCTTT CAIRGGGSNTEAFF TRBJ1-1 - TRBV10-3 few
TGCAGTGCCCATAAGGAGACCCAGTACTTC CSAHKETQYF TRBJ2-5 - TRBV20-1 -